Sequencing of this T cell receptor beta chain was carried out in a study of blood T cell repertoires in COVID-19. Overall study: Sites across the United States, Italy and Spain contributed samples from acute and convalescent COVID-19. T cells, B-cell-depleted T cells, or PBMCs provided the cDNA or gDNA that served as material.

The CDR3 has 14 residues. V was cut by 6 bases and J by 4 bases, with 14 bases left in between. Germline CDR1 is KGHSH and CDR2 is LQKENI. Original data processing: Researchers report that nucleated cell counts were estimated from reference gene primer amplification. The protocol was immunoSEQ multiplex PCR, while the TCRdb copy is restricted to in-frame clones and leaves out a portion. The DNA was the basis for D and trimming; V, J and clone size are from that table. The profile covers roughly 120,000 clones, with around three quarters appearing a single time and roughly 4.3% taken by the ten largest.

The receptor comes from an elderly woman with acute or convalescent COVID-19. The sequenced material came from peripheral blood. The genes are TRBV18 and TRBJ2-3; no reliable D call. The CDR3 sequence is CASSRSSWADTQYF. DNA of the CDR3: TGTGCCAGCTCTCGGAGTAGCTGGGCAGATACGCAGTATTTT.